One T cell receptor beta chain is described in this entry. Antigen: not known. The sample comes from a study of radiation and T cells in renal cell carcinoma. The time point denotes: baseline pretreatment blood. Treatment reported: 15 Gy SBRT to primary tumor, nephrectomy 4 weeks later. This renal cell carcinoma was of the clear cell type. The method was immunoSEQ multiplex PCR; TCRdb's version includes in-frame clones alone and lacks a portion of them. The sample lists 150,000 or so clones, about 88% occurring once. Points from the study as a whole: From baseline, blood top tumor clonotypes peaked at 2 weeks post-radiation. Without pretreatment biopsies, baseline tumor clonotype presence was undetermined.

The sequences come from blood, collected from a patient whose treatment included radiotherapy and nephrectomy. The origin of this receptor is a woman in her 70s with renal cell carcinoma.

The CDR3 region is CASSLLGAEAFF. CDR3 bases: TGTGCCAGCAGTTTATTGGGGGCTGAAGCTTTCTTT. The chain uses TRBV28 and TRBJ1-1, with D perhaps matching TRBD1 (5 bases). Trimming shortened V by 1 base and J by 6 bases, and 6 bases separated the two germline ends. The germline CDR1 and CDR2 sequences are MDHEN and SYDVKM. The CDR3 has 12 residues.